Below, one TCR beta chain is given with its context. These data belong to a study of blood T cell repertoires in COVID-19. The overall study: The United States, Italy and Spain were the sources of the acute and convalescent COVID-19 samples. T cells, B-cell-depleted T cells, or PBMCs supplied cDNA or gDNA.

Authors' data handling: Nucleated cell number was recorded as an estimate derived from reference gene primer amplification. Clones were sequenced by immunoSEQ multiplex PCR, and TCRdb holds only the in-frame ones, with some missing. That table gives V, J and clone size, and the DNA gave D and trimming. Here the sample spans over 200,000 clones, about 80% being singletons. The CDR3 totals 16 residues. Per germline, CDR1 PRHDT and CDR2 FYEKMQ (reference sequence). J was trimmed by 2 bases and V by 3 bases; bases with no gene match: 6. The chain links TRBV13 to TRBJ2-3; 9 bases align to TRBD1. Material for sequencing was peripheral blood. This clonotype originated in a middle-aged woman with active or convalescent COVID-19. CDR3 bases: TGTGCCAGCAGCTTGGAGGGGACAGGGCCCACAGATACGCAGTATTTT. Protein sequence: CASSLEGTGPTDTQYF. The full variable domain, rest sourced from reference TRBV13 and TRBJ2-3, is AAGVIQSPRHLIKEKRETATLKCYPIPRHDTVYWYQQGPGQDPQFLISFYEKMQSDKGSIPDRFSAQQFSDYHSELNMSSLELGDSALYFCASSLEGTGPTDTQYFGPGTRLTVL.